This is a list of T cell receptor beta chains from one sample in a study of lymphopenia after photon versus proton radiotherapy. The protocol was immunoSEQ multiplex PCR, while the TCRdb copy is restricted to in-frame clones and leaves out a portion. The data contain about 45,000 clones, over 75% of them singletons. The material was peripheral blood, obtained from a patient treated with photon-based radiotherapy. Every receptor here comes from a man aged 35 to 55 with gastric cancer. The CDR3 runs from the conserved cysteine through the conserved F or W. D genes are given only for firm matches. Expanded clones are given a class, and other clones once, few, many or no size at all.

size | D | J | V | CDR3 | DNA
. | . | TRBJ2-7 | TRBV9 | CASSGRDSTYEQYF | TGTGCCAGCAGCGGCCGGGACTCCACCTACGAGCAGTACTTC
few | . | TRBJ1-2 | TRBV6-1 | CASSEVGGYTF | TGTGCCAGCAGTGAAGTCGGGGGCTACACCTTC
. | . | TRBJ2-5 | TRBV6-1 | CASSVVDSATGTQYF | TGTGCCAGCAGTGTGGTAGACAGCGCGACGGGGACCCAGTACTTC
once | . | TRBJ1-3 | TRBV18 | CASSPLGPKVDTIYF | TGTGCCAGCTCACCGCTGGGACCTAAAGTAGACACCATATATTTT
. | TRBD1 | TRBJ1-2 | TRBV2 | CASRPTGVSYGYTF | TGTGCCAGCAGGCCTACAGGGGTGAGCTATGGCTACACCTTC
. | . | TRBJ1-4 | TRBV6-1 | CASSARWEKLFF | TGTGCCAGCAGTGCCAGGTGGGAAAAACTGTTTTTT
. | TRBD2 | TRBJ2-1 | TRBV29-1 | CSVELAGQFFSYNEQFF | TGCAGCGTGGAGCTAGCGGGGCAATTTTTCTCCTACAATGAGCAGTTCTTC
. | TRBD1 | TRBJ1-1 | TRBV11-2 | CASSLGLPGGNTEAFF | TGTGCCAGCAGCTTGGGGCTACCAGGGGGCAACACTGAAGCTTTCTTT
. | . | TRBJ1-1 | TRBV18 | CASSPTGVAEAFF | TGTGCCAGCTCACCCACGGGGGTTGCTGAAGCTTTCTTT
. | . | TRBJ1-4 | TRBV18 | CASSPGALNEKLFF | TGTGCCAGCTCACCTGGGGCGCTGAATGAAAAACTGTTTTTT
. | TRBD2 | TRBJ2-5 | TRBV18 | CASSPPGLAGVETQYF | TGTGCCAGCTCACCACCGGGACTAGCGGGGGTTGAGACCCAGTACTTC
. | . | TRBJ2-6 | TRBV14 | CASSPGANVLTF | TGTGCCAGCAGCCCTGGGGCCAACGTCCTGACTTTC
. | TRBD1 | TRBJ1-6 | TRBV9 | CASSPRTGPGTLHF | TGTGCCAGCAGCCCGAGGACAGGCCCCGGGACCCTCCACTTT
. | . | TRBJ1-6 | TRBV19 | CASSTPTANSPLHF | TGTGCCAGTAGTACCCCAACAGCTAATTCACCCCTCCACTTT
. | . | TRBJ1-2 | TRBV4-1 | CASSQVGGGGYGYTF | TGCGCCAGCAGCCAAGTTGGGGGAGGCGGCTATGGCTACACCTTC
once | . | TRBJ2-7 | TRBV7-9 | CASSLERHEQYF | TGTGCCAGCAGCCTCGAGAGGCACGAGCAGTACTTC
. | . | TRBJ1-4 | TRBV7-9 | CASSLDVGTNEKLFF | TGTGCCAGCAGCTTAGATGTAGGGACTAATGAAAAACTGTTTTTT
. | TRBD2 | TRBJ2-6 | TRBV4-2 | CASSGESGGAYGANVLTF | TGTGCCAGCAGCGGAGAGAGCGGGGGGGCTTATGGGGCCAACGTCCTGACTTTC
once | . | TRBJ1-1 | TRBV19 | CASSPRGADRGEAFF | TGTGCCAGTAGCCCGCGGGGAGCGGACCGCGGTGAAGCTTTCTTT
. | . | TRBJ1-5 | TRBV11-2 | CASSHLGQPQHF | TGTGCCAGCAGCCATCTAGGCCAGCCCCAGCATTTT
. | . | TRBJ2-7 | TRBV9 | CASSVGGREGEQYF | TGTGCCAGCAGCGTAGGAGGACGAGAGGGCGAGCAGTACTTC
. | TRBD1 | TRBJ2-7 | TRBV9 | CASSLESGTVPYEQYF | TGTGCCAGCAGCTTGGAGTCCGGGACAGTCCCTTACGAGCAGTACTTC
. | TRBD1 | TRBJ2-4 | TRBV7-8 | CASSPRQGANIQYF | TGTGCCAGCAGCCCACGTCAGGGGGCAAACATTCAGTACTTC
. | TRBD1 | TRBJ2-3 | TRBV7-9 | CASSREDRGHTQYF | TGTGCCAGCAGCCGAGAGGACAGGGGCCATACGCAGTATTTT
. | TRBD2 | TRBJ2-5 | TRBV7-7 | CASSQGLRGETQYF | TGTGCTAGCAGCCAGGGACTACGCGGTGAGACCCAGTACTTC
. | . | TRBJ2-5 | TRBV27 | CASSLGTARGQETQYF | TGTGCCAGCAGTTTAGGCACAGCGAGAGGCCAAGAGACCCAGTACTTC
. | . | TRBJ1-4 | TRBV5-4 | CASSLIGGGEEKLFF | TGTGCCAGCAGCTTAATCGGTGGCGGTGAGGAAAAACTGTTTTTT
. | . | TRBJ2-3 | TRBV5-8 | CASTSRVTDTQYF | TGTGCCAGCACCTCCAGGGTAACAGATACGCAGTATTTT
. | . | TRBJ2-7 | TRBV4-2 | CASSQEEREGAYEQYF | TGTGCCAGCAGCCAAGAGGAGAGGGAGGGGGCCTACGAGCAGTACTTC